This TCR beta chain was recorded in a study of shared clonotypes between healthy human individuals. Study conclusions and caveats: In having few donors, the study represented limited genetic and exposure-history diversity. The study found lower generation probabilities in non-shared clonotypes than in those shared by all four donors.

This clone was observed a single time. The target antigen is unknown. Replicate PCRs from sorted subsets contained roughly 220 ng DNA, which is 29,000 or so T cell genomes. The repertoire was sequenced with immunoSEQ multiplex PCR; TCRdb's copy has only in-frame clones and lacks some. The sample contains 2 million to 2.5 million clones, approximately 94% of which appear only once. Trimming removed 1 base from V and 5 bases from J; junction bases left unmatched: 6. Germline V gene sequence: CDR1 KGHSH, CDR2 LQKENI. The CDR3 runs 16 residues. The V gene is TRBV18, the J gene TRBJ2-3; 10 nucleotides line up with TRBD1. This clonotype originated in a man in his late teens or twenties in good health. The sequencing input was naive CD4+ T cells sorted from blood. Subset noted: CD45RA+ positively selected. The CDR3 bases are TGTGCCAGCTCACCACGACAGGGGGCGTTTATAGATACGCAGTATTTT. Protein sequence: CASSPRQGAFIDTQYF.